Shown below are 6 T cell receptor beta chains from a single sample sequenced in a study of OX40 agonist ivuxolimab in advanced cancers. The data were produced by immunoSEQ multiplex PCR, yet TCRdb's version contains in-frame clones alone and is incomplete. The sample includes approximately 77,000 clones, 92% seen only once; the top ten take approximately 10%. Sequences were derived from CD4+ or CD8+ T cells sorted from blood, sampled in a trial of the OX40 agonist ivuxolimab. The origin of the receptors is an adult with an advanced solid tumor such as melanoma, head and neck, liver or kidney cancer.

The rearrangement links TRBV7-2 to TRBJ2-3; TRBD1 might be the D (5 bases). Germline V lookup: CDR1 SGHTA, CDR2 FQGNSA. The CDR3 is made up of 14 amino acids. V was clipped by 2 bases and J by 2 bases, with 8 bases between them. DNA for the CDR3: TGTGCCAGCAGCTTATGGGGCTTCACAGATACGCAGTATTTT. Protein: CASSLWGFTDTQYF.

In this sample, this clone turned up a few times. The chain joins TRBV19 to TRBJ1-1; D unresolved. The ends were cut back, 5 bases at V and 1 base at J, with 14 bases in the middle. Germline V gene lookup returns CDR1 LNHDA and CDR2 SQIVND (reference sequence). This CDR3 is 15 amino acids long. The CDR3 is CASSPQTVKNTEAFF. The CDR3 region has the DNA TGTGCCAGTAGTCCCCAGACGGTAAAGAACACTGAAGCTTTCTTT.

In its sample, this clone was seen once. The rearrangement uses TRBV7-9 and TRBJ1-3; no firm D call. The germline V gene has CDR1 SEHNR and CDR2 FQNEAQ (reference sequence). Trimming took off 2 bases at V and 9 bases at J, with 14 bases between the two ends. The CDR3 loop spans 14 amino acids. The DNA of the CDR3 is TGTGCCAGCAGCTTACCCGGGCGGATCGGCACCATATATTTT. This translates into CASSLPGRIGTIYF.

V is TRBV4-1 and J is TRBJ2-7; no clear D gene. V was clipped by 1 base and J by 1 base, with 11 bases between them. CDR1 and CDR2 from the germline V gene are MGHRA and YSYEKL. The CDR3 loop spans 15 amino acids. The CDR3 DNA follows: TGCGCCAGCAGCCAAGTTTATGGCGGATCCTACGAGCAGTACTTC. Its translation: CASSQVYGGSYEQYF.

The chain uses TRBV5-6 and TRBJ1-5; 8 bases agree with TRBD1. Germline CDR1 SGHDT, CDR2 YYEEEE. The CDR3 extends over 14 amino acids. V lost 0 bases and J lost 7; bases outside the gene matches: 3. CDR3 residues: CASSLGTGYQPQHF. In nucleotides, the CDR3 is TGTGCCAGCAGCTTGGGGACAGGGTACCAGCCCCAGCATTTT. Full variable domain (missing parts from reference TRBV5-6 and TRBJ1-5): DAGVTQSPTHLIKTRGQQVTLRCSPKSGHDTVSWYQQALGQGPQFIFQYYEEEERQRGNFPDRFSGHQFPNYSSELNVNALLLGDSALYLCASSLGTGYQPQHFGDGTRLSIL.

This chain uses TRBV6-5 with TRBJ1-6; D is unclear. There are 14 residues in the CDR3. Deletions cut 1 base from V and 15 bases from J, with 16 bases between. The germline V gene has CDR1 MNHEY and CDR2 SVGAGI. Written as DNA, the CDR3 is TGTGCCAGCAGTTACTTCGGACGGGTCGAAGGCCTCCACTTT. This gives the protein CASSYFGRVEGLHF.